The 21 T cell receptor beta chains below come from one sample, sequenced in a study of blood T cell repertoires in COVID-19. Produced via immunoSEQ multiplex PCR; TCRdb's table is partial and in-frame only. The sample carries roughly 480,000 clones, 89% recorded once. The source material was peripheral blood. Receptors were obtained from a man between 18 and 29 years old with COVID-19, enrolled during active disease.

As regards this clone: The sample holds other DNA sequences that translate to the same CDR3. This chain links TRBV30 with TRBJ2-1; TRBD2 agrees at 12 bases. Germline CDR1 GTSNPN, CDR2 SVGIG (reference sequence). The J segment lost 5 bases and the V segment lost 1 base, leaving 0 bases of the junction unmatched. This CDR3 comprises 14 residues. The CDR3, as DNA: TGTGCCTGGAGTGGGACTAGCGGGAACAATGAGCAGTTCTTC. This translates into CAWSGTSGNNEQFF.

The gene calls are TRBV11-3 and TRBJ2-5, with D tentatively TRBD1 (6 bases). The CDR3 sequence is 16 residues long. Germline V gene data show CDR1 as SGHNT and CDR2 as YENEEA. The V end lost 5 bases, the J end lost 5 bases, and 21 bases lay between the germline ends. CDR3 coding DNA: TGTGCCAGCAGCGCTAGAGGGGGAATAGGGTCCGAGACCCAGTACTTC. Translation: CASSARGGIGSETQYF.

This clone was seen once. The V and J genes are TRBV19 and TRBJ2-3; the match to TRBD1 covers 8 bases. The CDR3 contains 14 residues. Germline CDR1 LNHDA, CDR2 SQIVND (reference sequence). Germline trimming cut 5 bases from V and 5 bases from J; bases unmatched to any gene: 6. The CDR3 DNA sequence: TGTGCCAGTAGTCCCTCAGGGGGCATAGATACGCAGTATTTT. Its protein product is CASSPSGGIDTQYF. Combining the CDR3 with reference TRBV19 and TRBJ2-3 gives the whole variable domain DGGITQSPKYLFRKEGQNVTLSCEQNLNHDAMYWYRQDPGQGLRLIYYSQIVNDFQKGDIAEGYSVSREKKESFPLTVTSAQKNPTAFYLCASSPSGGIDTQYFGPGTRLTVL.

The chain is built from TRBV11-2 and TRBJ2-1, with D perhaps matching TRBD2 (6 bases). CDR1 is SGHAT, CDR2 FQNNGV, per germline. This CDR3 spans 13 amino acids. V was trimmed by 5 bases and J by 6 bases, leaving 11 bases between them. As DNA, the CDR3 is TGTGCCAGCAGCGTCCTAGCGCCCAATGAGCAGTTCTTC. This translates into CASSVLAPNEQFF.

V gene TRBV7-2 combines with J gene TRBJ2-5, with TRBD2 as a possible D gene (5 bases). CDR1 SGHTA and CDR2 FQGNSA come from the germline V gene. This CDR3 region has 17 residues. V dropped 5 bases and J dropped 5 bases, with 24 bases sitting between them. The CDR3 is CASSLTRTSAKGETQYF. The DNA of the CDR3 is TGTGCCAGCAGCCTAACTAGAACCAGCGCCAAGGGTGAGACCCAGTACTTC.

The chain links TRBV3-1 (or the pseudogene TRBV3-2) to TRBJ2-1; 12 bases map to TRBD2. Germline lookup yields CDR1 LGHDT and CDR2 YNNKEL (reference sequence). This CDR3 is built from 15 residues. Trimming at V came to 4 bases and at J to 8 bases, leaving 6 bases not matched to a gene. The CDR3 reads CASSPPSGGAYEQFF. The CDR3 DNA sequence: TGTGCCAGCAGCCCACCTAGCGGGGGGGCTTATGAGCAGTTCTTC.

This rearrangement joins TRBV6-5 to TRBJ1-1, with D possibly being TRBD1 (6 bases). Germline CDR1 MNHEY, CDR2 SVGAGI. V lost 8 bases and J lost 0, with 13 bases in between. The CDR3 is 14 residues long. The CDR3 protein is CASQAGGMNTEAFF. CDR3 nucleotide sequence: TGTGCCAGCCAAGCGGGGGGCATGAACACTGAAGCTTTCTTT.

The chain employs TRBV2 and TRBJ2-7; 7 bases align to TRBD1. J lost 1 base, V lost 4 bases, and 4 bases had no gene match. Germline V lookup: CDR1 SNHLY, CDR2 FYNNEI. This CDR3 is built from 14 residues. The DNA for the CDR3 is TGTGCCAGCAGTGTCCAGGGGGAATCCTACGAGCAGTACTTC. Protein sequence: CASSVQGESYEQYF.

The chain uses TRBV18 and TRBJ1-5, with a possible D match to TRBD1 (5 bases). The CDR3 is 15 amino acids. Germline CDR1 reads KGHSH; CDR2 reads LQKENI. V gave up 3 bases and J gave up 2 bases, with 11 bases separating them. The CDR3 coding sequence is TGTGCCAGCTCACCCCAGGGTCACGGCAATCAGCCCCAGCATTTT. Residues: CASSPQGHGNQPQHF.

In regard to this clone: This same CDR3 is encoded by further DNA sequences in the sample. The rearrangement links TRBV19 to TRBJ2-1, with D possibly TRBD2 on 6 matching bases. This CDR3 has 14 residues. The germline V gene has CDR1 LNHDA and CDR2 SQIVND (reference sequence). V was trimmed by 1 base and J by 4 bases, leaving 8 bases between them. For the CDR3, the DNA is TGTGCCAGTAGTATAGGGGACTCGTACAATGAGCAGTTCTTC. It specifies CASSIGDSYNEQFF.

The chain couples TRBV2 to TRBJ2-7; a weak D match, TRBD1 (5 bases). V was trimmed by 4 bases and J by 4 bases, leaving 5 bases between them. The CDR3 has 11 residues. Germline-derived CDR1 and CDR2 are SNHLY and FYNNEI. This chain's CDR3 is CASSAGYEQYF. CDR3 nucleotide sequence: TGTGCCAGCAGTGCAGGGTACGAGCAGTACTTC.

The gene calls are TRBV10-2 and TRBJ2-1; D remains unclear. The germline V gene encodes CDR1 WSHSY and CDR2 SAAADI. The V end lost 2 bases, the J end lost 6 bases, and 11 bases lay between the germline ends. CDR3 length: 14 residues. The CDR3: CASSERGSGNEQFF. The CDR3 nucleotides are TGCGCCAGCAGTGAGCGCGGCTCGGGCAATGAGCAGTTCTTC.

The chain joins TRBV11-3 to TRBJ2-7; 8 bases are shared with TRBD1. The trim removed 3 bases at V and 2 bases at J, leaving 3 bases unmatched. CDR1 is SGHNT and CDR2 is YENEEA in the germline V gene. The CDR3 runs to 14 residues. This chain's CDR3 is CASSFGTGTYEQYF. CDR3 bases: TGTGCCAGCAGCTTTGGGACAGGAACCTACGAGCAGTACTTC.

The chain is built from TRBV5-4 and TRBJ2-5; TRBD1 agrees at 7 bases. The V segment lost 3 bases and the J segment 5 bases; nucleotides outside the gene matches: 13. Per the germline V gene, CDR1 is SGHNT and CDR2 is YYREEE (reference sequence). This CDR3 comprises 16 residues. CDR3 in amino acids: CASSSGKRQGDETQYF. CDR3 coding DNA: TGTGCCAGCAGCTCGGGTAAACGACAGGGTGATGAGACCCAGTACTTC.

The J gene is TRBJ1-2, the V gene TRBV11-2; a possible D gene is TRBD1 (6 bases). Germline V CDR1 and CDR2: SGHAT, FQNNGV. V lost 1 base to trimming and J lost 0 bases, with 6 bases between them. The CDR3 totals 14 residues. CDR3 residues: CASSLGTANYGYTF. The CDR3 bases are TGTGCCAGCAGCTTAGGGACAGCTAACTATGGCTACACCTTC.

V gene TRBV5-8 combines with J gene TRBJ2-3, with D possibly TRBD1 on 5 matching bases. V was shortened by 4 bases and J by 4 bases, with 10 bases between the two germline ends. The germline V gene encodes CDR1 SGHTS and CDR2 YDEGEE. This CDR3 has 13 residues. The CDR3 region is CASSVDRADTQYF. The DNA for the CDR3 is TGTGCCAGCAGCGTCGACAGAGCAGATACGCAGTATTTT.

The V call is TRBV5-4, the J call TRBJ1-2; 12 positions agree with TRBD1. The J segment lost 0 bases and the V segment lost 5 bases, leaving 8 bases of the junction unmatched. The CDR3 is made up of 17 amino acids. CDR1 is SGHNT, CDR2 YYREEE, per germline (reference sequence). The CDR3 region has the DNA TGTGCCAGCAGGGACGGGACAGGGGGCCGATCTAACTATGGCTACACCTTC. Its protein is CASRDGTGGRSNYGYTF.

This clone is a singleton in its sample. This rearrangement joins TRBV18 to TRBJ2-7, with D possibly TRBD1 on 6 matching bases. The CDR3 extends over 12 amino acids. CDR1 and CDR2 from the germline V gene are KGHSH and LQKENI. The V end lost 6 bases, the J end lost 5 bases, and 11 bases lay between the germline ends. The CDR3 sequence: CASSLNRDEQYF. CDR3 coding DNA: TGTGCCAGCTCGCTTAACAGGGACGAGCAGTACTTC.

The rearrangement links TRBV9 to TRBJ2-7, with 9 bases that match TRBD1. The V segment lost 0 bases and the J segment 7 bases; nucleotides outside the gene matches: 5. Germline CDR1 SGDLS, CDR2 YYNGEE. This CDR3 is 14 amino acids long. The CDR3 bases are TGTGCCAGCAGCGTAGGGGGACAGGGTCTTGAGCAGTACTTC. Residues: CASSVGGQGLEQYF. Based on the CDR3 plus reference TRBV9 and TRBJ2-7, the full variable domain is DSGVTQTPKHLITATGQRVTLRCSPRSGDLSVYWYQQSLDQGLQFLIQYYNGEERAKGNILERFSAQQFPDLHSELNLSSLELGDSALYFCASSVGGQGLEQYFGPGTRLTVT.

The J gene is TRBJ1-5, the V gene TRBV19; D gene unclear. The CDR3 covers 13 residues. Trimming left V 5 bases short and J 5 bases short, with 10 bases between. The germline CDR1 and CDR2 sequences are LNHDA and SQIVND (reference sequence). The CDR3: CASSDLLDQPQHF. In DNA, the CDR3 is TGTGCCAGTAGTGATCTTTTAGATCAGCCCCAGCATTTT.

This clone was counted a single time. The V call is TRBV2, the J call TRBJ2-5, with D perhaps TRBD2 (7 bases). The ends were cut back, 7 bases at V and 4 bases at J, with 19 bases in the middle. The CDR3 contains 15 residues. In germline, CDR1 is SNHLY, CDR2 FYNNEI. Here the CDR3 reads CASTSYGGAGETQYF. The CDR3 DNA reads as TGTGCCAGCACCTCTTATGGGGGGGCAGGAGAGACCCAGTACTTC. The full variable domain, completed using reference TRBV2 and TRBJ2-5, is EPEVTQTPSHQVTQMGQEVILRCVPISNHLYFYWYRQILGQKVEFLVSFYNNEISEKSEIFDDQFSVERPDGSNFTLKIRSTKLEDSAMYFCASTSYGGAGETQYFGPGTRLLVL.